Listed below are T cell receptor beta chains from one sample, sequenced in a study of T cells in Graves' hyperthyroidism and ophthalmopathy. TCRdb called the multiplex PCR reads again in MiXCR, with one record for every CDR3 protein. The sample holds around 600,000 distinct CDR3 sequences, about 14% seen once. The sample consisted of blood. All receptors derive from a woman in her fifties or sixties with Graves' ophthalmopathy. CDR3s include the opening cysteine and the closing phenylalanine or tryptophan. The D gene is left open where the match is weak. A row's size may be missing; if present it is once, few, many or a size class.

size: NA
D: TRBD2
J: TRBJ2-1
V: TRBV12-3/TRBV12-4
length: 15
CDR3: CPSSLMGLLDNEQFF
DNA: TGTCCCAGCAGTCTGATGGGACTACTGGACAATGAGCAGTTCTTC

size: many
D: TRBD1
J: TRBJ2-1
V: TRBV9
length: 14
CDR3: CASSVGDRYNEQFF
DNA: TGTGCCAGCAGCGTAGGGGACAGATACAATGAGCAGTTCTTC

size: once
D: NA
J: TRBJ1-1
V: TRBV5-5
length: 15
CDR3: CTSSLAMGANTEAFF
DNA: TGCACCAGCAGCTTGGCCATGGGGGCGAACACTGAAGCTTTCTTT

size: NA
D: TRBD1
J: TRBJ1-2
V: TRBV6-5
length: 24
CDR3: CASSSLPPGTGFVHPRDTNYGCTF
DNA: TGTGCCAGCAGTTCTCTTCCTCCCGGGACAGGGTTTGTTCACCCGCGTGATACTAACTATGGCTGCACCTTC

size: NA
D: NA
J: TRBJ2-6
V: TRBV29-1
length: 13
CDR3: CSVLSSGADVLTF
DNA: TGCAGCGTTCTCAGCTCTGGGGCCGACGTCCTGACTTTC

size: many
D: NA
J: TRBJ1-5
V: TRBV18
length: 15
CDR3: CASSREAAVNQPQHF
DNA: TGTGCCAGCTCACGAGAGGCAGCAGTTAACCAGCCCCAGCATTTT

size: NA
D: NA
J: TRBJ2-2
V: TRBV19
length: 9
CDR3: CATPRELFF
DNA: TGTGCCACTCCGAGGGAGCTGTTTTTT

size: many
D: NA
J: TRBJ2-1
V: TRBV7-2
length: 15
CDR3: CASSFLTSQITEQFF
DNA: TGTGCCAGCAGCTTCTTAACTAGCCAGATAACCGAGCAGTTCTTC

size: many
D: NA
J: TRBJ1-1
V: TRBV28
length: 10
CDR3: CASSKTEAFF
DNA: TGTGCCAGCAGTAAAACTGAAGCTTTCTTT

size: many
D: NA
J: TRBJ2-5
V: TRBV2
length: 16
CDR3: CANRLRLMGPLVSQYF
DNA: TGTGCCAACAGGCTTCGATTGATGGGCCCACTGGTGTCCCAGTACTTC

size: many
D: NA
J: TRBJ2-1
V: TRBV5-1
length: 13
CDR3: CASSLIGVNEQFF
DNA: TGCGCCAGCAGCTTGATAGGGGTTAATGAGCAGTTCTTC

size: once
D: NA
J: TRBJ1-6
V: TRBV7-9
length: 14
CDR3: CASSLQGGGSPLHF
DNA: TGTGCCAGCAGCTTACAGGGAGGAGGTTCACCCCTCCACTTT

size: NA
D: NA
J: TRBJ2-2
V: TRBV28
length: 12
CDR3: CASSSYTVELFF
DNA: TGTGCCAGCAGTTCCTACACCGTGGAGCTGTTTTTT

size: many
D: NA
J: TRBJ1-5
V: TRBV6-1
length: 15
CDR3: CASNIGGSSNQPQHF
DNA: TGTGCCAGCAATATAGGGGGGTCAAGCAATCAGCCCCAGCATTTT

size: NA
D: NA
J: TRBJ2-3
V: TRBV30
length: 11
CDR3: CAWTAGDTQYF
DNA: TGTGCCTGGACCGCGGGGGATACGCAGTATTTT

size: few
D: NA
J: TRBJ2-1
V: TRBV9
length: 15
CDR3: CASSVVGSSYNEQFF
DNA: TGTGCCAGCAGCGTAGTGGGAAGCTCCTACAATGAGCAGTTCTTC

size: many
D: NA
J: TRBJ2-7
V: TRBV20-1
length: 16
CDR3: CSARDRRNGLFYEQYF
DNA: TGCAGTGCTAGAGATCGACGGAACGGGTTATTCTACGAGCAGTACTTC

size: many
D: TRBD1
J: TRBJ2-1
V: TRBV7-2
length: 15
CDR3: CASSPGTGIFNEQFF
DNA: TGTGCCAGCAGCCCTGGGACAGGGATTTTCAATGAGCAGTTCTTC

size: NA
D: TRBD1
J: TRBJ1-5
V: TRBV7-9
length: 16
CDR3: CASSLAGGALNQPQHF
DNA: TGTGCCAGCAGCTTAGCAGGGGGCGCCTTAAATCAGCCCCAGCATTTT

size: few
D: NA
J: TRBJ1-5
V: TRBV4-1
length: 15
CDR3: CASSLKGDSNQPQHF
DNA: TGCGCCAGCAGCTTAAAGGGCGATAGCAATCAGCCCCAGCATTTT

size: many
D: NA
J: TRBJ2-7
V: TRBV20-1
length: 14
CDR3: CSAVLEGASYEQYF
DNA: TGCAGTGCCGTATTGGAGGGAGCTTCCTACGAGCAGTACTTC

size: many
D: NA
J: TRBJ1-6
V: TRBV7-9
length: 15
CDR3: CASSPQGVANSPLHF
DNA: TGTGCCAGCAGCCCGCAGGGAGTCGCAAATTCACCCCTCCACTTT

size: many
D: TRBD2
J: TRBJ2-3
V: TRBV5-1
length: 15
CDR3: CASSHRGAGADTQYF
DNA: TGCGCCAGCAGCCACCGCGGGGCGGGAGCAGATACGCAGTATTTT

size: NA
D: TRBD2
J: TRBJ2-3
V: TRBV29-1
length: 16
CDR3: CSVVGLAGGPIDTQYF
DNA: TGCAGCGTTGTCGGACTAGCGGGAGGGCCGATAGATACGCAGTATTTT

size: many
D: TRBD1
J: TRBJ1-1
V: TRBV5-1
length: 15
CDR3: CASSFRQGAYAEAFF
DNA: TGCGCCAGCAGCTTTCGACAGGGGGCTTACGCTGAAGCTTTCTTT

size: few
D: TRBD1
J: TRBJ2-2
V: TRBV7-8
length: 15
CDR3: CASSGPGQVTGELFF
DNA: TGTGCCAGCAGCGGTCCGGGACAGGTCACCGGGGAGCTGTTTTTT

size: many
D: NA
J: TRBJ1-1
V: TRBV24-1
length: 15
CDR3: CATSDGLHAGTEAFF
DNA: TGTGCCACCAGTGATGGGCTCCACGCGGGGACTGAAGCTTTCTTT

size: many
D: NA
J: TRBJ2-3
V: TRBV18
length: 14
CDR3: CASSPRDFARTQYF
DNA: TGTGCCAGCTCACCACGCGACTTCGCCCGGACGCAGTATTTT

size: many
D: NA
J: TRBJ2-1
V: TRBV20-1
length: 11
CDR3: CSATYYNEQFF
DNA: TGCAGTGCTACCTACTACAATGAGCAGTTCTTC

size: NA
D: TRBD1
J: TRBJ2-7
V: TRBV6-5
length: 15
CDR3: CVSSYAGQGGSEQYF
DNA: TGTGTCAGCAGTTACGCGGGACAGGGGGGTTCCGAGCAGTACTTC

size: NA
D: NA
J: TRBJ2-2
V: TRBV14
length: 17
CDR3: CASSQDWGRGSTGELFF
DNA: TGTGCCAGCAGCCAAGATTGGGGCAGGGGTTCGACCGGGGAGCTGTTTTTT

size: many
D: TRBD1
J: TRBJ2-1
V: TRBV20-1
length: 16
CDR3: CSARGPGTVGRGEQFF
DNA: TGCAGTGCTAGGGGCCCCGGGACAGTTGGAAGGGGGGAGCAGTTCTTC

size: many
D: TRBD2
J: TRBJ2-7
V: TRBV20-1
length: 15
CDR3: CSARNSGGRTSEQYF
DNA: TGCAGTGCTAGAAATTCGGGAGGACGGACGAGCGAGCAGTACTTC

size: NA
D: NA
J: TRBJ2-3
V: TRBV3-1
length: 19
CDR3: CASSQSRDNQGPWTDTQYF
DNA: TGTGCCAGCAGCCAATCCCGGGACAACCAGGGGCCCTGGACGGATACGCAGTATTTT

size: many
D: NA
J: TRBJ2-1
V: TRBV6-1
length: 14
CDR3: CASSRPTFLDEQFF
DNA: TGTGCCAGCAGTCGTCCGACATTCTTAGATGAGCAGTTCTTC

size: many
D: NA
J: TRBJ2-1
V: TRBV11-2
length: 14
CDR3: CASSLKAAYNEQFF
DNA: TGTGCCAGCAGCTTAAAAGCGGCTTACAATGAGCAGTTCTTC

size: many
D: TRBD1
J: TRBJ2-2
V: TRBV30
length: 14
CDR3: CAWSGTGGSGELFF
DNA: TGTGCCTGGAGCGGGACAGGGGGTTCCGGGGAGCTGTTTTTT

size: NA
D: NA
J: TRBJ2-5
V: TRBV10-3
length: 13
CDR3: CAIGRERWETQYF
DNA: TGTGCCATCGGTCGGGAGAGGTGGGAGACCCAGTACTTC